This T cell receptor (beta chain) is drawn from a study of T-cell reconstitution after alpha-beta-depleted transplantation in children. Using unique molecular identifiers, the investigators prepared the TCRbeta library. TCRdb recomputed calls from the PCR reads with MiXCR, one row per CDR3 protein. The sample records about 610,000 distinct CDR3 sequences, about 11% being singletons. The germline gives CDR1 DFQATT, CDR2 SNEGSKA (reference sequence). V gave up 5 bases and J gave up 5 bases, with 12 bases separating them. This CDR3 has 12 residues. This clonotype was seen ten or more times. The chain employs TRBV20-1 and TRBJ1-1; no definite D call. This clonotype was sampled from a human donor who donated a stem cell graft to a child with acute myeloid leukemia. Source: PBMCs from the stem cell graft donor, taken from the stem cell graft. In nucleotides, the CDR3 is TGCAGTGCTGGCCGGGGAGGGACTGAAGCTTTCTTT. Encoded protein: CSAGRGGTEAFF.